This T cell receptor beta chain was retrieved from a study of blood T cell repertoires in COVID-19. The wider study: T cells, B-cell-depleted T cells, or PBMCs supplied cDNA or gDNA.

Everyone who took part was roughly 18 to 89 years old, and they came from about two dozen US areas. Participants were placed into cohorts based on the clinical history they reported. Cohort 3 donors counted as recovered after two negative PCRs, clearance, or resolved symptoms. The method was immunoSEQ multiplex PCR; TCRdb's version includes in-frame clones alone and lacks a portion of them. Among some 390,000 clones, roughly 89% were seen once, and the ten largest hold about 1.7%. The sequence was collected from a woman in her twenties or thirties who had recovered from COVID-19. Sequenced input: PBMCs or T cells enriched from blood (not recorded which).

In nucleotides, the CDR3 is TGTGCCAGCAGACTCAAATCGGGGTCCTCTGGAAACACCATATATTTT. It specifies CASRLKSGSSGNTIYF. This chain joins TRBV2 and TRBJ1-3, with D unresolved. CDR3 length equals 16 residues. V was cut by 6 bases and J by 0 bases, with 15 bases left in between. CDR1 SNHLY and CDR2 FYNNEI come from the germline V gene.